This TCR beta chain was captured by sequencing in a study of identical twins. This CDR3 region has 14 residues. Germline assignment: CDR1 GTSNPN and CDR2 SVGIG (reference sequence). Trimming cost V 3 bases and J 3 bases, with 11 bases left between them. TCRdb re-derived calls from the 5' RACE reads in MiXCR, one entry per CDR3 protein. The sample carries 640,000 or so distinct CDR3 sequences, 5.5% to 7.5% recorded once. J is TRBJ2-2 and V is TRBV30; D gene ambiguous. The receptor was isolated from a man in his late teens or twenties in good health. The material sequenced was naive T cells sorted from blood. The DNA for the CDR3 is TGTGCCTGGAGCGACTTGATTTACACCGGGGAGCTGTTTTTT. The encoded protein is CAWSDLIYTGELFF.